The TCR beta chain described here comes from a study of blood T cell repertoires in COVID-19. Repertoires were generated with immunoSEQ multiplex PCR, while TCRdb's copy carries only in-frame clones and drops some. The sample has about 98,000 clones; about 85% are singletons. This CDR3 contains 14 residues. Germline V gives CDR1 LNHDA, CDR2 SQIVND (reference sequence). Deletions cut 6 bases from V and 6 bases from J, with 15 bases between. The TCR was taken from a woman aged 80 or older with acute or convalescent COVID-19. Material for sequencing was peripheral blood. The rearrangement links TRBV19 to TRBJ2-1; D possibly corresponds to TRBD2 (5 bases). This CDR3 reads CASRDAGLANEQFF. The DNA of the CDR3 is TGTGCCAGTAGAGACGCCGGGCTAGCCAATGAGCAGTTCTTC.